This TCR beta chain was retrieved from a study of blood T cell repertoires in COVID-19. Repertoires were generated with immunoSEQ multiplex PCR, while TCRdb's copy carries only in-frame clones and drops some. The sample contains over 200,000 clones, around 80% of which appear only once. Per the germline V gene, CDR1 is SNHLY and CDR2 is FYNNEI. This CDR3 has 13 amino acids. The trim removed 6 bases at V and 3 bases at J, leaving 3 bases unmatched. The chain links TRBV2 to TRBJ2-3; TRBD2 agrees at 7 bases. Sequences were obtained from peripheral blood. The receptor's source is a man aged 40-55 years with active or convalescent COVID-19. CDR3 sequence (DNA): TGTGCCAGCAGACGGGGACTAACAGATACGCAGTATTTT. It translates to CASRRGLTDTQYF.